Below are 20 T cell receptor beta chains sequenced from a single sample in a study of regulatory T cells in long-lasting Graves disease. Both iRepertoire HTBI primers and Arm-PCR of CDR3 regions were used to build the TCR beta libraries. TCRdb independently ran MiXCR on the multiplex PCR reads; one entry per CDR3 protein. Among around 460,000 distinct CDR3 sequences listed, approximately 23% were seen once. Time point given: persistent/refractory GD, antithyroid drugs over 5 years with positive TRAb. Extracted RNA from PBMCs served as the source of the TCR library. The sequenced sample was peripheral blood mononuclear cells (PBMCs), obtained when the disease was refractory, from a patient treated with antithyroid drugs. The receptors come from a female donor with Graves disease.

This clonotype was recorded at least ten times. The V gene is TRBV7-3, the J gene TRBJ1-2; D perhaps matches TRBD1 (5 bases). Trimming removed 6 bases at V and 5 bases at J, with 19 bases between. The CDR3 has 15 amino acids. CDR1 SGHTA and CDR2 FQGTGA come from the germline V gene. The CDR3 region is CASSSNAGAGYGYTF. Written as DNA, the CDR3 is TGTGCCAGCAGTTCCAACGCTGGGGCGGGATATGGCTACACCTTC.

The chain combines TRBV11-1 with TRBJ2-7, with D hard to call. V lost 3 bases and J 5 bases, leaving 8 bases between the germline ends. The CDR3 length is 12 residues. Germline V gene sequence: CDR1 SGHAT, CDR2 FQDESV (reference sequence). For the CDR3, the DNA is TGTGCCAGCAGCTTGTTTTGGGACGAGCAGTACTTC. Translation: CASSLFWDEQYF. Looking up the rest from reference TRBV11-1 and TRBJ2-7 gives the full variable domain: EAEVAQSPRYKITEKSQAVAFWCDPISGHATLYWYRQILGQGPELLVQFQDESVVDDSQLPKDRFSAERLKGVDSTLKIQPAELGDSAMYLCASSLFWDEQYFGPGTRLTVT.

On this clonotype itself: A read error is possible here, since a much larger clone lies one base away. The rearrangement links TRBV7-9 to TRBJ1-5, with D uncertain. CDR1 is SEHNR and CDR2 is FQNEAQ in the germline V gene (reference sequence). V lost 2 bases to trimming and J lost 3 bases, with 5 bases between them. The CDR3 length is 13 residues. CDR3 sequence reads: CASSLQNNQPQHF. CDR3 coding DNA: TGTGCCAGCAGCTTACAGAACAATCAGCCCCAGCATTTT. The full variable domain, its missing parts supplied by reference TRBV7-9 and TRBJ1-5, is DTGVSQNPRHKITKRGQNVTFRCDPISEHNRLYWYRQTLGQGPEFLTYFQNEAQLEKSRLLSDRFSAERPKGSFSTLEIQRTEQGDSAMYLCASSLQNNQPQHFGDGTRLSIL.

V and J are TRBV9 and TRBJ2-3; TRBD2 agrees at 9 bases. V was clipped by 2 bases and J by 4 bases; unmatched bases: 5. The germline gives CDR1 SGDLS, CDR2 YYNGEE. This CDR3 comprises 15 residues. This chain's CDR3 is CASSVSGSASDTQYF. In DNA, the CDR3 is TGTGCCAGCAGCGTTAGCGGGAGCGCGTCAGATACGCAGTATTTT. The full variable domain, its missing parts supplied by reference TRBV9 and TRBJ2-3, is DSGVTQTPKHLITATGQRVTLRCSPRSGDLSVYWYQQSLDQGLQFLIQYYNGEERAKGNILERFSAQQFPDLHSELNLSSLELGDSALYFCASSVSGSASDTQYFGPGTRLTVL.

This clonotype appeared a few times. The chain uses TRBV9 and TRBJ2-7, with D maybe TRBD2 (6 bases). The ends were cut back, 0 bases at V and 2 bases at J, with 18 bases in the middle. The germline gives CDR1 SGDLS, CDR2 YYNGEE. The CDR3 sequence is 17 residues long. In DNA form, the CDR3 reads TGTGCCAGCAGCGTAGGGGCGGGCGGGGACTCACCCTACGAGCAGTACTTC. Amino acid sequence: CASSVGAGGDSPYEQYF.

This clonotype was seen repeatedly, ten times or more. The chain recombines TRBV28 with TRBJ1-5; D call uncertain. Germline V gene data show CDR1 as MDHEN and CDR2 as SYDVKM. This CDR3 has 14 residues. V shed 8 bases and J shed 3 bases, with 14 bases lying between them. The CDR3 nucleotides are TGTGCCAGCCTGCCGGGATTAAACAATCAGCCCCAGCATTTT. Its translation is CASLPGLNNQPQHF.

This clonotype was detected only a few times. This rearrangement joins TRBV11-2 to TRBJ2-2; 9 bases map to TRBD1. V shed 3 bases, J shed 4 bases, and the junction held 3 bases outside the gene matches. This CDR3 region has 15 residues. From germline, CDR1 is SGHAT and CDR2 FQNNGV. The CDR3 here is CASSLGTGITGELFF. Here the CDR3 DNA reads TGTGCCAGCAGCTTGGGGACAGGGATCACCGGGGAGCTGTTTTTT.

This clonotype was detected ten times or more. The chain carries TRBV30 and TRBJ1-4; D remains unclear. Germline V CDR1 and CDR2: GTSNPN, SVGIG (reference sequence). CDR3 length equals 12 residues. Trimming stripped 4 bases from V and 6 bases from J, with 9 bases between. The CDR3 DNA is TGTGCCTGGACTCCAAGGGATGAAAAACTGTTTTTT. Its translation is CAWTPRDEKLFF.

This clonotype occurred a few times. This chain joins TRBV30 and TRBJ2-5; a possible D gene is TRBD2 (5 bases). Per the germline V gene, CDR1 is GTSNPN and CDR2 is SVGIG (reference sequence). The CDR3 loop spans 15 amino acids. Trimming cost V 1 base and J 5 bases, with 17 bases left between them. CDR3 region: CAWSARQRELETQYF. CDR3 coding DNA: TGTGCCTGGAGTGCCAGGCAGAGGGAGTTGGAGACCCAGTACTTC.

This clonotype has at least ten counts. The chain carries TRBV6-1 and TRBJ2-7; D assignment may be TRBD1 or TRBD2 (6 bases each). The germline V gene has CDR1 MNHNS and CDR2 SASEGT. The V gene lost 8 bases and the J gene lost 2 bases, with 16 bases spanning the gap. The CDR3 totals 14 residues. The CDR3 DNA reads as TGTGCCAGCGGAAAGGGGGGACCGCCCTACGAGCAGTACTTC. Amino acids: CASGKGGPPYEQYF.

Here the CDR3 DNA reads TGTGCCAGCAGCTACCGGCCGCTTACACCCCTCCACTTT. This sequence encodes CASSYRPLTPLHF. The chain is built from TRBV14 and TRBJ1-6; no firm D call. CDR3 length equals 13 residues. CDR1 and CDR2 (germline): SGHDN, FVKESK. The V and J ends lost 5 bases and 11 bases respectively, with 13 bases between them.

Remarks on this clonotype: Possible read error: a much larger clone is one base away. The CDR3 DNA is TGTGCCAGCAGTACGGGGGGCGGGGACTACGAGCAGTACTTC. It encodes CASSTGGGDYEQYF. The chain links TRBV7-6 to TRBJ2-7; D is perhaps TRBD2 (7 bases). Trimming shortened V by 6 bases and J by 3 bases, and 15 bases separated the two germline ends. CDR3 length: 14 amino acids. Germline CDR1 reads SGHVS; CDR2 reads FNYEAQ.

V gene TRBV20-1 combines with J gene TRBJ2-7, with D maybe TRBD2 (7 bases). There are 16 residues in the CDR3. Per germline, CDR1 DFQATT and CDR2 SNEGSKA (reference sequence). With 0 bases removed from V and 2 bases from J, the gap between germline ends came to 17 bases. CDR3 in amino acids: CSARDRLEGGPYEQYF. CDR3 nucleotide sequence: TGCAGTGCTAGAGATCGATTAGAGGGGGGGCCCTACGAGCAGTACTTC.

This clonotype was detected a few times. The chain recombines TRBV28 with TRBJ2-1, with TRBD2 matching 10 bases. The length of the CDR3 is 16 residues. CDR1 and CDR2 from the germline V gene are MDHEN and SYDVKM. Trimming took 5 bases from V and 6 from J; bases not matched to a gene: 10. CDR3 sequence (DNA): TGTGCCAGCAGTCCTCCGACTAGCGGGCCGGGCAATGAGCAGTTCTTC. It is translated as CASSPPTSGPGNEQFF. The full variable domain, rest sourced from reference TRBV28 and TRBJ2-1, is DVKVTQSSRYLVKRTGEKVFLECVQDMDHENMFWYRQDPGLGLRLIYFSYDVKMKEKGDIPEGYSVSREKKERFSLILESASTNQTSMYLCASSPPTSGPGNEQFFGPGTRLTVL.

This clonotype showed up many times. This rearrangement joins TRBV5-5 to TRBJ2-1, with D unresolved. The CDR3 runs 14 residues. CDR1 SGHKS and CDR2 YYEKEE come from the germline V gene (reference sequence). V dropped 4 bases and J dropped 10 bases, with 18 bases sitting between them. The CDR3: CASSRWSGPEEQFF. The CDR3 nucleotides read TGTGCCAGCAGCCGATGGAGTGGCCCGGAGGAGCAGTTCTTC.

In regard to this clonotype: A much larger clone lies one base from this, so it may be a read error. The genes are TRBV28 and TRBJ2-1, with D possibly matching TRBD2 (6 bases). The germline V gene encodes CDR1 MDHEN and CDR2 SYDVKM. The CDR3 consists of 17 residues. CDR3 in amino acids: CASGLPGDLRPYNEQFF. Here the CDR3 DNA reads TGTGCCAGCGGTTTACCGGGGGACCTACGACCCTACAATGAGCAGTTCTTC. Complete variable domain (other parts from reference TRBV28 and TRBJ2-1): DVKVTQSSRYLVKRTGEKVFLECVQDMDHENMFWYRQDPGLGLRLIYFSYDVKMKEKGDIPEGYSVSREKKERFSLILESASTNQTSMYLCASGLPGDLRPYNEQFFGPGTRLTVL.

This clonotype was observed at least ten times. V gene TRBV29-1 combines with J gene TRBJ1-3, with 7 bases fitting TRBD1. The CDR3 runs to 14 residues. The V and J ends lost 6 bases and 0 bases, in that order; junction bases with no gene match: 5. The germline V gene encodes CDR1 SQVTM and CDR2 ANQGSEA. The CDR3 sequence is CSVQPGGSGNTIYF. In nucleotides, the CDR3 is TGCAGCGTCCAGCCAGGGGGCTCTGGAAACACCATATATTTT.

This clonotype has a count of ten or more. The chain employs TRBV6-1 and TRBJ1-2, with 7 bases identical to TRBD1. The CDR3 length is 12 residues. Germline V lookup: CDR1 MNHNS, CDR2 SASEGT. The J segment lost 6 bases and the V segment lost 6 bases, leaving 4 bases of the junction unmatched. The CDR3: CASSEGADGYTF. The CDR3 region has the DNA TGTGCCAGCAGCGAGGGGGCCGATGGCTACACCTTC.

The sample holds a few counts of this clonotype. The germline gene is not matched at one end of the junction; a read error may be the cause. The gene calls are TRBV2 and TRBJ1-2; 8 bases map to TRBD1. CDR3 size: 14 residues. In germline, CDR1 is SNHLY, CDR2 FYNNEI. CDR3 nucleotides: TGTGCCGGCAGTGAACCGCAGGGGGCCTATGGCTACACCTTC. It codes for CAGSEPQGAYGYTF.

The chain links TRBV6-1 to TRBJ2-5; D remains unclear. Deletions cut 7 bases from V and 2 bases from J, with 11 bases between. Germline V lookup: CDR1 MNHNS, CDR2 SASEGT. There are 13 residues in the CDR3. The CDR3 sequence is CASNLASQETQYF. As DNA, the CDR3 is TGTGCCAGCAACTTGGCTTCACAAGAGACCCAGTACTTC.